The next 26 T cell receptor beta chains were all read from a single sample in a study of CD8 T cells in Susac syndrome. A quantity of about 0.5 to 1 ug RNA underwent reverse transcription using random hexamers. MiXCR, run by TCRdb on the immunoSEQ multiplex PCR reads, gives a single entry per CDR3 protein. The sample gives some 160,000 distinct CDR3 sequences, around 94% of which show up once; 0.1% to 0.12% is in the top ten. Sequenced input: CD4+ T cells from PBMCs. These receptor sequences come from a human donor with Susac syndrome.

The chain carries TRBV6-5 and TRBJ2-3; tentatively, D is TRBD2 (5 bases). CDR1 MNHEY and CDR2 SVGAGI come from the germline V gene. This CDR3 is built from 14 residues. V was clipped by 4 bases and J by 2 bases, with 10 bases between them. The CDR3 region has the DNA TGTGCCAGCAGTTTGAGGGCAACCACAGATACGCAGTATTTT. Translation: CASSLRATTDTQYF.

The chain has TRBV27 and TRBJ1-5, with D maybe TRBD1 (6 bases). CDR3 length: 17 residues. Trimming cost V 2 bases and J 0 bases, with 14 bases left between them. Germline CDR1 MNHEY, CDR2 SMNVEV (reference sequence). For the CDR3, the DNA is TGTGCCAGCAGTTTAGGTCAGGGGTTGAATAGCAATCAGCCCCAGCATTTT. It codes for CASSLGQGLNSNQPQHF.

This sequence joins TRBV24-1 and TRBJ2-5, with D hard to call. Trimming removed 3 bases from V and 5 bases from J, with 15 bases in between. CDR1 and CDR2 (germline): KGHDR, SFDVKD. The CDR3 totals 15 residues. Written as DNA, the CDR3 is TGTGCCACCAGTGATCCCCGGCAAGGTGGGGAGACCCAGTACTTC. Translating gives CATSDPRQGGETQYF.

The genes are TRBV9 and TRBJ2-2, with D possibly TRBD1 on 6 matching bases. CDR3 size: 15 residues. Germline V gene lookup returns CDR1 SGDLS and CDR2 YYNGEE. Between the trimmed V and J ends, which lost 5 bases and 0 bases, there was a span of 11 bases. The CDR3 sequence: CASRAGQTNTGELFF. In nucleotides, the CDR3 is TGTGCCAGCAGGGCAGGACAGACGAACACCGGGGAGCTGTTTTTT.

The gene calls are TRBV4-3 and TRBJ2-2; 7 nucleotides line up with TRBD2. CDR1 is LGHNA, CDR2 YSLEER, per germline. The ends lost 0 bases at V and 7 bases at J; junction bases unmatched: 8. This CDR3 has 16 amino acids. The CDR3, as DNA: TGCGCCAGCAGCCAAGATCCATGGACGGGGGGCGGGGAGCTGTTTTTT. Protein sequence: CASSQDPWTGGGELFF.

The chain links TRBV20-1 to TRBJ1-1; D is possibly TRBD1 (5 bases). The CDR3 sequence is 11 residues long. Trimming stripped 8 bases from V and 5 bases from J, with 12 bases between. The germline V gene has CDR1 DFQATT and CDR2 SNEGSKA (reference sequence). Here the CDR3 reads CSYRILTEAFF. The DNA of the CDR3 is TGCAGTTACAGGATATTAACTGAAGCTTTCTTT.

The chain uses TRBV27 and TRBJ2-7; 9 bases are a match to TRBD2. CDR3 length: 14 residues. The junction had 8 bases not matched to a gene; V was cut back by 4 bases and J by 7 bases. Germline-derived CDR1 and CDR2 are MNHEY and SMNVEV (reference sequence). The CDR3 protein is CASSSLAGSREQYF. The CDR3 DNA reads as TGTGCCAGCAGTTCCCTAGCGGGATCTCGAGAGCAGTACTTC.

V gene TRBV6-5 combines with J gene TRBJ1-1; D is perhaps TRBD1 (5 bases). Germline CDR1 and CDR2: MNHEY and SVGAGI. V gave up 0 bases and J gave up 6 bases, with 14 bases separating them. This CDR3 is 15 amino acids long. DNA for the CDR3: TGTGCCAGCAGTTACTCTCCCGGAGGGGTCCCTGAAGCTTTCTTT. This codes for CASSYSPGGVPEAFF.

The chain joins TRBV7-2 to TRBJ2-3; the match to TRBD1 covers 8 bases. The CDR3 loop spans 14 amino acids. V dropped 8 bases and J dropped 2; count of bases not matched to a gene: 6. Germline CDR1 is SGHTA and CDR2 is FQGNSA. CDR3 nucleotides: TGTGCCAGCCTACAGGGGGGTTACACAGATACGCAGTATTTT. As protein: CASLQGGYTDTQYF.

The rearrangement links TRBV6-1 to TRBJ2-6; the match to TRBD1 covers 9 bases. J was trimmed by 0 bases and V by 5 bases; bases with no gene match: 8. This CDR3 spans 18 amino acids. In germline, CDR1 is MNHNS, CDR2 SASEGT. Written as DNA, the CDR3 is TGTGCCAGCAGTCGCAGACAGGGGGTTAGCTCTGGGGCCAACGTCCTGACTTTC. Its protein product is CASSRRQGVSSGANVLTF.

The chain employs TRBV6-2 or TRBV6-3 and TRBJ2-7; D is unresolved. In germline, CDR1 is MNHEY, CDR2 SVGEGT. This CDR3 is 12 amino acids long. V dropped 5 bases and J dropped 4 bases, with 9 bases sitting between them. CDR3 region: CASSEQSYEQYF. The CDR3 DNA follows: TGTGCCAGCAGTGAACAGAGTTACGAGCAGTACTTC.

The genes are TRBV15 and TRBJ2-5, with TRBD2 identical over 8 bases. CDR3 length: 14 amino acids. With 4 bases clipped from V and 2 bases from J, the junction kept 3 bases outside the gene matches. Per germline, CDR1 LNHNV and CDR2 YYDKDF (reference sequence). CDR3 DNA sequence: TGTGCCACCAGCATGCTAGCGGGTCAAGAGACCCAGTACTTC. Protein sequence: CATSMLAGQETQYF.

V is TRBV20-1 and J is TRBJ1-5; weak D call: TRBD1 (5 bases). Trimming removed 0 bases from V and 7 bases from J, with 13 bases in between. Germline CDR1 and CDR2: DFQATT and SNEGSKA (reference sequence). The CDR3 is 14 residues long. The CDR3 sequence: CSARDGGGNQPQHF. The CDR3 DNA follows: TGCAGTGCTAGAGATGGCGGGGGTAACCAGCCCCAGCATTTT.

V is TRBV6-5 and J is TRBJ1-6, with a possible D match to TRBD1 (6 bases). From germline, CDR1 is MNHEY and CDR2 SVGAGI. The CDR3 is made up of 13 amino acids. Trimming cost V 6 bases and J 9 bases, with 12 bases left between them. CDR3 loop: CASRPAGASPLHF. In DNA, the CDR3 is TGTGCCAGCAGACCCGCAGGGGCTTCACCCCTCCACTTT.

This clonotype appeared once. The chain combines TRBV20-1 with TRBJ1-4, with a possible D match to TRBD1 (5 bases). This CDR3 has 12 residues. Germline CDR1 reads DFQATT; CDR2 reads SNEGSKA (reference sequence). DNA for the CDR3: TGCAGGGCGGGACGGCCTAATGAAAAACTGTTTTTT. This sequence encodes CRAGRPNEKLFF.

This sequence joins TRBV2 and TRBJ2-3; 8 positions match TRBD1. CDR1 SNHLY and CDR2 FYNNEI come from the germline V gene. The junction had 7 bases not matched to a gene; V was cut back by 8 bases and J by 0 bases. This CDR3 spans 15 amino acids. The CDR3 is CASAATGVSTDTQYF. CDR3 sequence (DNA): TGTGCCAGCGCCGCGACAGGGGTGAGCACAGATACGCAGTATTTT. Together with reference TRBV2 and TRBJ2-3, the CDR3 gives the full variable domain: EPEVTQTPSHQVTQMGQEVILRCVPISNHLYFYWYRQILGQKVEFLVSFYNNEISEKSEIFDDQFSVERPDGSNFTLKIRSTKLEDSAMYFCASAATGVSTDTQYFGPGTRLTVL.

The chain employs TRBV18 and TRBJ2-7, with 7 bases lining up with TRBD1. The V gene's germline CDR1 is KGHSH and CDR2 LQKENI. With V trimmed by 10 bases and J by 0 bases, 3 bases remained unmatched. The CDR3 has 12 residues. For the CDR3, the DNA is TGTGCCACCAGGGACAGCTCCTACGAGCAGTACTTC. Translating gives CATRDSSYEQYF.

Points on this clonotype: The junction and the germline gene differ at one end; a read error may be behind it. This chain connects TRBV6-2 or TRBV6-3 to TRBJ2-1; 8 nucleotides line up with TRBD1. Germline V gene data show CDR1 as MNHEY and CDR2 as SVGEGT. This CDR3 contains 17 residues. The CDR3 sequence is CASSLRYTGGVYIEQFF. In DNA, the CDR3 is TGTGCCAGCAGTTTACGGTACACAGGGGGTGTCTACATTGAGCAGTTCTTC.

The chain uses TRBV24-1 and TRBJ1-1; maybe TRBD1 (5 bases). V lost 5 bases and J 4 bases, leaving 10 bases between the germline ends. Germline CDR1 reads KGHDR; CDR2 reads SFDVKD. The CDR3 has 13 amino acids. The CDR3 protein is CATSAAGATEAFF. The CDR3 DNA sequence: TGTGCCACCAGTGCCGCCGGGGCCACTGAAGCTTTCTTT.

The chain has TRBV6-2 or TRBV6-3 and TRBJ2-4; D uncertain. This CDR3 region has 16 residues. Germline CDR1 MNHEY, CDR2 SVGEGT. Trimming pared 2 bases from V and 1 base from J, leaving 12 bases between. CDR3: CASSYPAAGAKNIQYF. The DNA of the CDR3 is TGTGCCAGCAGTTACCCCGCGGCCGGGGCCAAAAACATTCAGTACTTC.

The rearrangement links TRBV2 to TRBJ2-5, with 7 positions matching TRBD1. Germline V CDR1 and CDR2: SNHLY, FYNNEI. V dropped 4 bases and J dropped 2; count of bases not matched to a gene: 4. The CDR3 consists of 14 residues. The CDR3, as DNA: TGTGCCAGCAGTGGGAACAGGGGTCAAGAGACCCAGTACTTC. Protein sequence: CASSGNRGQETQYF.

The chain uses TRBV20-1 and TRBJ1-4; a possible D gene is TRBD1 (5 bases). The CDR3 is made up of 13 amino acids. CDR1 and CDR2 (germline): DFQATT, SNEGSKA (reference sequence). Between the trimmed V and J ends, which lost 3 bases and 2 bases, there was a span of 7 bases. For the CDR3, the DNA is TGCAGTGCTAGCGGGGGGACTAATGAAAAACTGTTTTTT. Residues: CSASGGTNEKLFF.

The genes are TRBV24-1 and TRBJ2-3; no reliable D call. Trimming took off 8 bases at V and 2 bases at J, with 16 bases between the two ends. CDR3 length: 15 amino acids. Germline V gene lookup returns CDR1 KGHDR and CDR2 SFDVKD. In nucleotides, the CDR3 is TGTGCCACCAATGACGACCACCGCAACACAGATACGCAGTATTTT. Protein sequence: CATNDDHRNTDTQYF.

V usage is TRBV5-1 and J usage is TRBJ1-1; maybe TRBD1 (5 bases). Per germline, CDR1 SGHRS and CDR2 YFSETQ. Trimming took 2 bases from V and 2 from J, leaving 7 bases between them. The CDR3 runs to 13 residues. The CDR3 DNA reads as TGCGCCAGCAGCTTCGACAGCAACACTGAAGCTTTCTTT. It specifies CASSFDSNTEAFF. Drawing the rest from reference TRBV5-1 and TRBJ1-1, the complete variable domain is KAGVTQTPRYLIKTRGQQVTLSCSPISGHRSVSWYQQTPGQGLQFLFEYFSETQRNKGNFPGRFSGRQFSNSRSEMNVSTLELGDSALYLCASSFDSNTEAFFGQGTRLTVV.

The genes are TRBV6-2 or TRBV6-3 and TRBJ2-5; D not certain. Between the trimmed V and J ends, which lost 4 bases and 3 bases, there was a span of 18 bases. The CDR3 totals 16 residues. Germline CDR1 reads MNHEY; CDR2 reads SVGEGT. The CDR3 reads CASSSGRRSREETQYF. The DNA of the CDR3 is TGTGCCAGCAGTTCTGGAAGACGCTCTCGAGAAGAGACCCAGTACTTC.

This clonotype has a single count. This sequence joins TRBV4-2 and TRBJ1-4, with D possibly matching TRBD1 (6 bases). Germline V gives CDR1 LGHNA, CDR2 YNFKEQ. CDR3 size: 15 residues. With 0 bases removed from V and 5 bases from J, the gap between germline ends came to 10 bases. CDR3 amino acids: CASSQDGGGNEKLFF. The CDR3 bases are TGTGCCAGCAGCCAAGATGGGGGGGGCAATGAAAAACTGTTTTTT.